The T cell receptor beta chain under discussion was sequenced for a study of glioma-infiltrating T cells. Study conclusions and caveats: Tissue-blood divergence was below expectation in non-neoplastic patients, above in gliomas.

Trimming pared 5 bases from V and 0 bases from J, leaving 5 bases between. The germline V gene has CDR1 MNHNS and CDR2 SASEGT. CDR3 length equals 14 residues. In its sample, this clonotype was seen many times. No antigen is known for it. TCR alpha and beta CDR3 regions were amplified from RNA using iRepertoire nested multiplex PCR. TCRdb recomputed calls from the multiplex PCR reads with MiXCR, one row per CDR3 protein. This repertoire shows approximately 89,000 distinct CDR3 sequences, 23% found once; its top ten account for 5.5% to 7.5%. The sequencing sample was made of glioma tissue, nonneoplastic brain tissue, or PBMCs (not recorded which). This receptor was obtained from a human donor with low-grade glioma or glioblastoma, undergoing nonglioma brain surgery, or in good health (not recorded which). V gene TRBV6-1 combines with J gene TRBJ1-6; D is ambiguous. In nucleotides, the CDR3 is TGTGCCAGCAGTCCCCACTCCTATAATTCACCCCTCCACTTT. The encoded protein is CASSPHSYNSPLHF.